This T cell receptor beta chain is drawn from a study of CD8 T cells in ankylosing spondylitis. Study-wide findings and caveats: CD8+ disease-linked clones were present at relatively low frequencies in blood. In the blood and synovial fluid of reactive arthritis, some motif variants had been previously reported. Clones linked to disease were reported to show significant enrichment in matched ankylosing spondylitis synovial fluid. One TCR beta motif, made up of eight highly homologous variants, appeared characteristic of ankylosing spondylitis blood.

The TCR beta libraries were generated through quantitative 5'-RACE incorporating molecular barcodes. TCRdb processed the 5' RACE reads anew with MiXCR; each CDR3 protein has one entry. The sample includes under 950,000 distinct CDR3 sequences, around 20% of them seen just once. As for this clonotype: Its antigen remains unknown.

V lost 0 bases and J 5 bases, leaving 11 bases between the germline ends. The CDR3 consists of 15 residues. Germline CDR1 is DFQATT and CDR2 is SNEGSKA (reference sequence). The clonotype originates from a male donor with ankylosing spondylitis. V is TRBV20-1 and J is TRBJ1-6; D is uncertain. Sequenced sample: blood, either unsorted or a sorted T cell fraction (not recorded which). In DNA form, the CDR3 reads TGCAGTGCTAGAGATAGAACAACTGATAATTCACCCCTCCACTTT. Translated: CSARDRTTDNSPLHF.